This TCR beta chain was identified during a study of early T cells in non-severe SARS-CoV-2 infection. About the study: Investigators sequenced bulk RNA drawn from unsorted whole blood, and chains remained unpaired.

Via MiXCR, TCRdb re-called the 5' RACE reads, giving one row per CDR3 protein. In the table there are about 80,000 distinct CDR3 sequences, around 5.6% of which are singletons. With 5 bases removed from V and 0 bases from J, the gap between germline ends came to 13 bases. The CDR3 is 15 amino acids. CDR1 MNHEY and CDR2 SVGEGT come from the germline V gene. J is TRBJ1-1 and V is TRBV6-2 or TRBV6-3; D uncertain. This sequence originates from an adult who was a healthcare worker with PCR-confirmed SARS-CoV-2 infection or an uninfected control (not recorded which). The sample comprised whole blood. The CDR3 protein is CASSKLLNLNTEAFF. As DNA, the CDR3 is TGTGCCAGCAGTAAACTTCTGAACTTGAACACTGAAGCTTTCTTT.